Below are 8 T cell receptor beta chains sequenced from a single sample in a study of PD-1 blockade in classical Hodgkin lymphoma. All the patients suffered relapse after autologous stem cell transplantation, and brentuximab vedotin exposure differed. TCRdb's table, derived via immunoSEQ multiplex PCR, lists solely in-frame clones and lacks some. The sample holds over 15,000 clones, around 86% seen once. Specimen: peripheral blood mononuclear cells (PBMCs), collected before the second cycle of nivolumab. The receptors derive from a human donor with classical Hodgkin lymphoma.

This chain uses TRBV19 with TRBJ2-5; 7 nucleotides line up with TRBD2. CDR1 and CDR2 from the germline V gene are LNHDA and SQIVND (reference sequence). V gave up 3 bases and J gave up 4 bases; unmatched junction bases: 2. The CDR3 has 13 amino acids. CDR3 sequence: CASSMGGGETQYF. For the CDR3, the DNA is TGTGCCAGTAGTATGGGGGGGGGAGAGACCCAGTACTTC.

This chain connects TRBV7-3 to TRBJ2-3, with D perhaps TRBD1 (6 bases). Per germline, CDR1 SGHTA and CDR2 FQGTGA. V lost 1 base and J 3 bases, leaving 14 bases between the germline ends. The CDR3 length is 16 residues. The CDR3 protein is CASSLRREDSTDTQYF. The CDR3, as DNA: TGTGCCAGCAGCTTAAGGAGAGAGGACAGTACAGATACGCAGTATTTT.

The chain carries TRBV7-9 and TRBJ1-1; D is undetermined. Germline V lookup: CDR1 SEHNR, CDR2 FQNEAQ (reference sequence). The CDR3 has 14 residues. Trimming shortened V by 3 bases and J by 1 base, and 9 bases separated the two germline ends. The CDR3 DNA reads TGTGCCAGCAGCTTGGTTACAGCGAACACTGAAGCTTTCTTT. It translates to CASSLVTANTEAFF.

V and J are TRBV5-1 and TRBJ1-2; unclear D gene. V was trimmed by 0 bases and J by 10 bases, leaving 19 bases between them. Germline CDR1 is SGHRS and CDR2 is YFSETQ. This CDR3 is built from 15 residues. The CDR3 protein is CASSLAGVRGRDYTF. CDR3 coding DNA: TGCGCCAGCAGCTTGGCCGGGGTCAGAGGGCGAGACTACACCTTC.

V and J are TRBV9 and TRBJ2-1, with 9 nucleotides matching TRBD2. CDR3 size: 13 residues. Germline V gene lookup returns CDR1 SGDLS and CDR2 YYNGEE. V was pared by 4 bases and J by 9 bases, with 5 bases of the junction left unmatched. CDR3 nucleotide sequence: TGTGCCAGCAGCAGCGGGGGGCTGAGTGAGCAGTTCTTC. Its protein is CASSSGGLSEQFF.

The CDR3 nucleotides read TGCGCCAGCAGCTTGGCTGTACACTGGCCAGACGAGCAGTACTTC. Translated: CASSLAVHWPDEQYF. The gene calls are TRBV5-1 and TRBJ2-7, with D hard to call. This CDR3 comprises 15 residues. Germline assignment: CDR1 SGHRS and CDR2 YFSETQ. Trimming stripped 0 bases from V and 5 bases from J, with 15 bases between.

The chain recombines TRBV4-3 with TRBJ2-1; D is unresolved. The V end lost 2 bases, the J end lost 9 bases, and 11 bases lay between the germline ends. The CDR3 is 13 amino acids. Germline-derived CDR1 and CDR2 are LGHNA and YSLEER. As DNA, the CDR3 is TGCGCCAGCAGCCAATATTTTAGCAGTGAGCAGTTCTTC. Protein product: CASSQYFSSEQFF.

The sample holds one count of this clone. The V gene is TRBV5-4, the J gene TRBJ1-3; no clear D. V dropped 4 bases and J dropped 6 bases, with 14 bases sitting between them. This CDR3 contains 14 residues. Germline CDR1 is SGHNT and CDR2 is YYREEE (reference sequence). The CDR3 region has the DNA TGTGCCAGCAGCCGCGGTGGTTCGGAAAACACCATATATTTT. Protein product: CASSRGGSENTIYF.